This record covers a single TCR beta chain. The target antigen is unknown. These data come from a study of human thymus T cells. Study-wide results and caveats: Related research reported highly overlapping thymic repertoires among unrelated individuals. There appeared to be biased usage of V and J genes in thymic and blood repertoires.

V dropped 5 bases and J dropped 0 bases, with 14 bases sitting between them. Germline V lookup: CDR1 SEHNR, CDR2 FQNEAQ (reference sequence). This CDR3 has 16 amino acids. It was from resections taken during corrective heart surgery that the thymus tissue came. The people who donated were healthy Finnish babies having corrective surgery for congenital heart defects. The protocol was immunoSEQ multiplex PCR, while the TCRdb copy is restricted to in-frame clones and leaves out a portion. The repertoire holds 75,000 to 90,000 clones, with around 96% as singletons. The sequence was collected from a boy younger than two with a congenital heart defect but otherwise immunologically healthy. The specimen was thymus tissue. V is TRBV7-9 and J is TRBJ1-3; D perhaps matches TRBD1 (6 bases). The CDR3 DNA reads TGTGCCAGCAGCCCCGGACAGCTTCACTCTGGAAACACCATATATTTT. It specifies CASSPGQLHSGNTIYF.